This is a list of T cell receptor beta chains from one sample in a study of cytomegalovirus exposure and HLA in healthy donors. The protocol was immunoSEQ multiplex PCR, while the TCRdb copy is restricted to in-frame clones and leaves out a portion. The sample gives approximately 170,000 clones, approximately 81% of which show up once; 16% is in the top ten. The sample was PBMCs. All receptors derive from a man between 18 and 29 years old in good health and CMV-seropositive. Both conserved end residues are part of each CDR3. D genes are given only for firm matches. The listing skips clone size in some rows; elsewhere it reads once, few, many or a size class.

J: TRBJ2-7
V: TRBV23-1
D: -
size: few
CDR3: CASSPLPDRRPYEQYF
DNA: TGCGCCAGCAGTCCACTCCCCGACAGGAGACCCTACGAGCAGTACTTC

J: TRBJ2-7
V: TRBV5-1
D: TRBD1
size: -
CDR3: CASSLKGTDYEQYF
DNA: TGCGCCAGCAGCTTGAAGGGGACAGACTACGAGCAGTACTTC

J: TRBJ2-5
V: TRBV27
D: TRBD1
size: -
CDR3: CASSLGTAVQETQYF
DNA: TGTGCCAGCAGTTTGGGGACAGCGGTTCAAGAGACCCAGTACTTC

J: TRBJ1-2
V: TRBV11-2
D: TRBD1
size: -
CDR3: CASSTEGQGNYGYTF
DNA: TGTGCCAGCAGCACAGAAGGACAGGGGAACTATGGCTACACCTTC

J: TRBJ2-7
V: TRBV28
D: TRBD1
size: -
CDR3: CASSFPSGQGGEQYF
DNA: TGTGCCAGCAGTTTCCCCTCCGGACAGGGAGGCGAGCAGTACTTC

J: TRBJ2-5
V: TRBV6-1
D: TRBD1
size: -
CDR3: CASSLTYRGRETQYF
DNA: TGTGCCAGCAGTCTTACCTACAGGGGGCGAGAGACCCAGTACTTC

J: TRBJ2-5
V: TRBV28
D: -
size: few
CDR3: CASSFQYQETQYF
DNA: TGTGCCAGTAGTTTTCAGTACCAAGAGACCCAGTACTTC

J: TRBJ2-5
V: TRBV27
D: -
size: -
CDR3: CASSQLMEETQYF
DNA: TGTGCCAGCAGCCAACTCATGGAAGAGACCCAGTACTTC

J: TRBJ2-7
V: TRBV27
D: TRBD1
size: once
CDR3: CASSSWTGTREQYF
DNA: TGTGCCAGCAGTTCCTGGACAGGGACGAGGGAGCAGTACTTC

J: TRBJ1-6
V: TRBV6-1
D: TRBD1
size: few
CDR3: CASRTDRGRLHF
DNA: TGTGCCAGCAGGACGGATAGGGGGCGCCTCCACTTT

J: TRBJ2-7
V: TRBV4-2
D: -
size: -
CDR3: CASSQEVAELYEQYF
DNA: TGTGCCAGCAGCCAAGAGGTAGCCGAACTTTACGAGCAGTACTTC

J: TRBJ2-7
V: TRBV28
D: -
size: -
CDR3: CASSFGQGYEQYF
DNA: TGTGCCAGCAGTTTTGGGCAGGGCTACGAGCAGTACTTC

J: TRBJ2-3
V: TRBV28
D: TRBD1
size: -
CDR3: CASLAEGAWADTQYF
DNA: TGTGCCAGCCTAGCTGAGGGGGCTTGGGCAGATACGCAGTATTTT

J: TRBJ2-7
V: TRBV19
D: -
size: few
CDR3: CASSINRITYEQYF
DNA: TGTGCCAGTAGTATCAACAGGATCACCTACGAGCAGTACTTC

J: TRBJ1-6
V: TRBV7-8
D: -
size: -
CDR3: CASDLRRTPYNSPLHF
DNA: TGTGCCAGCGACTTACGGCGGACTCCCTATAATTCACCCCTCCACTTT

J: TRBJ2-3
V: TRBV7-2
D: TRBD2
size: -
CDR3: CASSLIAGGLTDTQYF
DNA: TGTGCCAGCAGCTTAATAGCGGGGGGACTCACAGATACGCAGTATTTT

J: TRBJ2-7
V: TRBV4-1
D: TRBD2
size: -
CDR3: CASRGWAGGAYEQYF
DNA: TGCGCCAGCAGGGGTTGGGCGGGAGGGGCCTACGAGCAGTACTTC

J: TRBJ2-7
V: TRBV28
D: -
size: few
CDR3: CASSYDSLGLYEQYF
DNA: TGTGCCAGCAGTTACGACAGTCTAGGGCTCTACGAGCAGTACTTC

J: TRBJ2-1
V: TRBV9
D: TRBD2
size: -
CDR3: CASSVSGASYNEQFF
DNA: TGTGCCAGCAGCGTTAGCGGGGCCTCCTACAATGAGCAGTTCTTC

J: TRBJ2-7
V: TRBV4-1
D: TRBD2
size: -
CDR3: CASSPGLALSYEQYF
DNA: TGCGCCAGCAGCCCGGGACTAGCGCTCTCCTACGAGCAGTACTTC

J: TRBJ2-1
V: TRBV6-5
D: TRBD2
size: -
CDR3: CASSLLAGGGDEQFF
DNA: TGTGCCAGCAGTCTGCTAGCGGGGGGTGGGGATGAGCAGTTCTTC

J: TRBJ2-6
V: TRBV4-2
D: -
size: -
CDR3: CASSQDYVTGANVLTF
DNA: TGTGCCAGCAGCCAAGATTACGTTACTGGGGCCAACGTCCTGACCTTC

J: TRBJ2-1
V: TRBV11-2
D: TRBD2
size: -
CDR3: CASSVLASGGLNNEQFF
DNA: TGTGCCAGCAGCGTCTTGGCTAGCGGGGGGCTTAACAATGAGCAGTTCTTC

J: TRBJ1-6
V: TRBV28
D: TRBD1
size: -
CDR3: CAGGTPTGESSPLHF
DNA: TGTGCCGGAGGGACCCCCACAGGGGAGAGTTCACCCCTCCACTTT

J: TRBJ2-1
V: TRBV6-1
D: TRBD2
size: -
CDR3: CASSEALAGGRNEQFF
DNA: TGTGCCAGCAGTGAAGCCCTAGCGGGAGGGCGGAATGAGCAGTTCTTC

J: TRBJ2-5
V: TRBV28
D: TRBD2
size: -
CDR3: CASSPGREETQYF
DNA: TGTGCCAGCAGTCCCGGGAGGGAAGAGACCCAGTACTTC

J: TRBJ1-1
V: TRBV7-9
D: TRBD1
size: once
CDR3: CASSLPQGAAEAFF
DNA: TGTGCCAGCAGCTTACCTCAGGGGGCGGCTGAAGCTTTCTTT

J: TRBJ1-2
V: TRBV28
D: TRBD1
size: -
CDR3: CASSRHNRGGGYTF
DNA: TGTGCCAGCAGTCGCCATAACAGGGGTGGTGGCTACACCTTC

J: TRBJ1-5
V: TRBV7-8
D: -
size: -
CDR3: CASSPFWGGHQPQHF
DNA: TGTGCCAGCAGCCCCTTTTGGGGGGGTCATCAGCCCCAGCATTTT

J: TRBJ2-1
V: TRBV2
D: TRBD2
size: -
CDR3: CASRLAGANEQFF
DNA: TGTGCCAGCAGACTAGCGGGAGCTAATGAGCAGTTCTTC

J: TRBJ2-7
V: TRBV11-1
D: -
size: -
CDR3: CASRGGGGDEQYF
DNA: TGTGCCAGCAGGGGCGGAGGTGGAGACGAGCAGTACTTC

J: TRBJ2-7
V: TRBV9
D: TRBD1
size: once
CDR3: CASSAYGDSPYEQYF
DNA: TGTGCCAGCAGCGCCTACGGGGACAGTCCCTACGAGCAGTACTTC

J: TRBJ2-7
V: TRBV27
D: TRBD1
size: few
CDR3: CASSAVGQGAYEQYF
DNA: TGTGCCAGCAGTGCCGTTGGACAGGGAGCGTACGAGCAGTACTTC

J: TRBJ1-1
V: TRBV30
D: -
size: -
CDR3: CACGGDTEAFF
DNA: TGTGCCTGCGGGGGGGACACTGAAGCTTTCTTT

J: TRBJ1-1
V: TRBV5-4
D: TRBD1
size: -
CDR3: CASSLDRAAEAFF
DNA: TGTGCCAGCAGCCTCGACAGGGCCGCTGAAGCTTTCTTT

J: TRBJ2-6
V: TRBV27
D: -
size: -
CDR3: CASSYQKRALVLTF
DNA: TGTGCCAGCAGTTACCAAAAGCGAGCCCTCGTCCTGACTTTC

J: TRBJ2-1
V: TRBV5-3
D: TRBD2
size: -
CDR3: CARSLVAGGPYNEQFF
DNA: TGTGCCAGAAGCCTGGTAGCGGGAGGGCCCTACAATGAGCAGTTCTTC

J: TRBJ1-1
V: TRBV6-5
D: TRBD1
size: -
CDR3: CASSGDRANTEAFF
DNA: TGTGCCAGCAGTGGGGACAGGGCGAACACTGAAGCTTTCTTT

J: TRBJ2-7
V: TRBV10-3
D: -
size: -
CDR3: CAISESTIYYEQYF
DNA: TGTGCCATCAGTGAGTCCACTATATATTACGAGCAGTACTTC

J: TRBJ1-6
V: TRBV27
D: -
size: -
CDR3: CASSSNRVSNSPLHF
DNA: TGTGCCAGCAGTTCCAACAGGGTTAGTAATTCACCCCTCCACTTT

J: TRBJ2-7
V: TRBV9
D: TRBD1
size: -
CDR3: CASSVGQGLPYEQYF
DNA: TGTGCCAGCAGCGTAGGACAGGGGTTACCCTACGAGCAGTACTTC

J: TRBJ2-7
V: TRBV6-1
D: TRBD2
size: -
CDR3: CASRIGTSGYEQYF
DNA: TGTGCCAGCAGAATCGGGACTAGCGGCTACGAGCAGTACTTC

J: TRBJ2-5
V: TRBV5-6
D: TRBD2
size: once
CDR3: CASSSGGAETQYF
DNA: TGTGCCAGCAGCTCGGGAGGCGCGGAGACCCAGTACTTC

J: TRBJ2-7
V: TRBV19
D: TRBD1
size: -
CDR3: CASSIDRDRFYEQYF
DNA: TGTGCCAGTAGTATAGATAGGGACAGGTTCTACGAGCAGTACTTC

J: TRBJ1-6
V: TRBV28
D: -
size: -
CDR3: CASTPGSEGHSPLHF
DNA: TGTGCCAGCACCCCGGGCAGCGAGGGCCATTCACCCCTCCACTTT

J: TRBJ1-1
V: TRBV19
D: -
size: -
CDR3: CASQSRENTEAFF
DNA: TGTGCCAGTCAAAGTAGAGAGAACACTGAAGCTTTCTTT

J: TRBJ2-7
V: TRBV30
D: TRBD2
size: -
CDR3: CAWSLAGVDYEQYF
DNA: TGTGCCTGGAGTTTAGCGGGAGTAGACTACGAGCAGTACTTC

J: TRBJ1-1
V: TRBV5-4
D: -
size: -
CDR3: CASSQWNTEAFF
DNA: TGTGCCAGCAGCCAATGGAACACTGAAGCTTTCTTT

J: TRBJ2-2
V: TRBV19
D: TRBD2
size: few
CDR3: CASRGTSGAGELFF
DNA: TGTGCCAGTAGGGGCACTAGCGGGGCCGGGGAGCTGTTTTTT

J: TRBJ2-3
V: TRBV5-1
D: TRBD1
size: -
CDR3: CASSSTGGTDTQYF
DNA: TGCGCCAGCAGCTCCACAGGGGGCACAGATACGCAGTATTTT

J: TRBJ2-7
V: TRBV7-9
D: -
size: -
CDR3: CASSSGELPTYEQYF
DNA: TGTGCCAGCAGCTCGGGGGAACTGCCGACCTACGAGCAGTACTTC

J: TRBJ1-1
V: TRBV27
D: -
size: -
CDR3: CASSLTATNTEAFF
DNA: TGTGCCAGCAGTTTAACGGCGACTAACACTGAAGCTTTCTTT

J: TRBJ2-2
V: TRBV6-5
D: TRBD1
size: -
CDR3: CASSSPGQGNTGELFF
DNA: TGTGCCAGCAGTTCTCCGGGACAGGGGAACACCGGGGAGCTGTTTTTT

J: TRBJ2-4
V: TRBV27
D: -
size: -
CDR3: CASSSQQGNADIQYF
DNA: TGTGCCAGCAGTTCGCAACAGGGTAATGCGGACATTCAGTACTTC

J: TRBJ1-2
V: TRBV6-1
D: TRBD1
size: -
CDR3: CASSEKFWTGGYGYTF
DNA: TGTGCCAGCAGTGAAAAGTTCTGGACAGGGGGTTATGGCTACACCTTC

J: TRBJ2-3
V: TRBV5-4
D: TRBD2
size: -
CDR3: CASSQGTSGGADTQYF
DNA: TGTGCCAGCAGCCAAGGGACTAGCGGGGGGGCAGATACGCAGTATTTT

J: TRBJ2-6
V: TRBV9
D: -
size: -
CDR3: CASSPQGGSGANVLTF
DNA: TGTGCCAGCAGCCCGCAAGGAGGGTCTGGGGCCAACGTCCTGACTTTC

J: TRBJ2-1
V: TRBV2
D: TRBD1
size: -
CDR3: CASSSGTVTYNEQFF
DNA: TGTGCCAGCAGTTCCGGGACAGTGACCTACAATGAGCAGTTCTTC

J: TRBJ1-1
V: TRBV5-6
D: -
size: -
CDR3: CASSLGQIEAFF
DNA: TGTGCCAGCAGCTTGGGGCAGATTGAAGCTTTCTTT

J: TRBJ2-2
V: TRBV29-1
D: -
size: -
CDR3: CSVEGGQSTNTGELFF
DNA: TGCAGCGTTGAGGGGGGGCAGTCCACGAACACCGGGGAGCTGTTTTTT